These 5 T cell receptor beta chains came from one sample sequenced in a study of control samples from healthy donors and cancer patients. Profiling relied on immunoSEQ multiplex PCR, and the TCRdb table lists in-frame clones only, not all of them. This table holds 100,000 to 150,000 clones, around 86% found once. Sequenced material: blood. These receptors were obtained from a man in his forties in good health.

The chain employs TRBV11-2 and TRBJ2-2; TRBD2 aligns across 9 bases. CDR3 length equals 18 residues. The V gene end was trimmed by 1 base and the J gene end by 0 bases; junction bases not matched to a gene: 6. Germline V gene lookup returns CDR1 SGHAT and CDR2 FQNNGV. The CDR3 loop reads CASSLGAGGTANTGELFF. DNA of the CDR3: TGTGCCAGCAGCTTAGGAGCGGGGGGAACCGCGAACACCGGGGAGCTGTTTTTT.

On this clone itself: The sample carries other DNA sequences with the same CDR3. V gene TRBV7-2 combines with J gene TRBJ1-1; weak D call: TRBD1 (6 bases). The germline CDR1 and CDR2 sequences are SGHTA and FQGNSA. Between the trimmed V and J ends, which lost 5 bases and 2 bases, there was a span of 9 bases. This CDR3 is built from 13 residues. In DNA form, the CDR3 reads TGTGCCAGCAGCCCACAGGGAAACACTGAAGCTTTCTTT. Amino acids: CASSPQGNTEAFF.

The CDR3 spells CASSFDRVDGYTF. CDR3 sequence (DNA): TGCGCCAGCAGTTTCGACAGGGTGGATGGCTACACCTTC. The gene calls are TRBV10-1 and TRBJ1-2, with 7 bases aligning to TRBD1. The CDR3 runs to 13 residues. V trimming: 5 bases; J trimming: 6 bases; junction bases outside the gene matches: 6. Germline-derived CDR1 and CDR2 are WNHNN and SYGVQD (reference sequence).

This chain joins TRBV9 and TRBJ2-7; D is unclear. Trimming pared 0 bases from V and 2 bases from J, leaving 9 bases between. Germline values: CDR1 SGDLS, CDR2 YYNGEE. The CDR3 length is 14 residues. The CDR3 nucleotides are TGTGCCAGCAGCGTAGGGAACCCTACCTACGAGCAGTACTTC. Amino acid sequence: CASSVGNPTYEQYF.

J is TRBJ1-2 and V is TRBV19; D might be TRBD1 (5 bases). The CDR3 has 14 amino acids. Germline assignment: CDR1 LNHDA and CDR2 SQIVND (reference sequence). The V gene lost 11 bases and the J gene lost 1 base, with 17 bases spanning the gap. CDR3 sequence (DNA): TGTGCCGCAACGCCGGGGGGAAATAACTATGGCTACACCTTC. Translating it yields CAATPGGNNYGYTF.